The 9 T cell receptor beta chains given below trace back to one sample, sequenced in a study of molecular identifiers for immune sequencing clone quantification. Each CDR3 protein is one row after TCRdb ran MiXCR on the PCR reads. The data hold 490,000 or so distinct CDR3 sequences, with about 25% observed a single time. What was sequenced was naive CD8+ T cells from blood, with Jurkat cell RNA spiked in. Subset here: FACS-sorted CD8+CD4-CCR7+CD45RA+ naive T cells. The receptor set was obtained from a human donor in good health. Some libraries in this study had Jurkat cell RNA spiked in.

About this clonotype: The germline gene is not matched at one end of the junction; a read error may be the cause. The CDR3 region is CACSEALPAGWNTGELFF. CDR3 DNA sequence: TGTGCCTGCAGTGAAGCGCTTCCGGCAGGGTGGAACACCGGGGAGCTGTTTTTT. The chain couples TRBV2 to TRBJ2-2; TRBD1 might be the D (5 bases). The CDR3 has 18 amino acids. CDR1 is SNHLY and CDR2 is FYNNEI in the germline V gene.

In the case of this clonotype: A read error may account for a junction end that differs from germline. The CDR3 coding sequence is TGTGCCAGCAGTTATAGCGGGGCAAGCACAGATACGCAGTGTTTT. This translates into CASSYSGASTDTQCF. This chain uses TRBV12-3 or TRBV12-4 with TRBJ2-3, with 8 bases identical to TRBD2. The CDR3 extends over 15 amino acids.

This clonotype was recorded at least ten times. This chain links TRBV7-9 with TRBJ2-7, with 9 bases aligning to TRBD2. The CDR3 totals 14 residues. CDR1 is SEHNR and CDR2 is FQNEAQ in the germline V gene (reference sequence). J was trimmed by 2 bases and V by 3 bases; bases with no gene match: 2. The CDR3 DNA is TGTGCCAGCAGCTTTAGCGGGAGAACCTACGAGCAGTACTTC. This translates into CASSFSGRTYEQYF.

In nucleotides, the CDR3 is TGCAGTGCTACCGACCCGGACCGTGGGACTAGCGGACTATACGAGCAGTACTTC. Translated: CSATDPDRGTSGLYEQYF. The V and J genes are TRBV20-1 and TRBJ2-7, with 11 bases identical to TRBD2. Germline V gene sequence: CDR1 DFQATT, CDR2 SNEGSKA (reference sequence). CDR3 length: 18 amino acids. V lost 4 bases to trimming and J lost 4 bases; unmatched junction nucleotides: 18.

With regard to this clonotype: Here the CDR3 omits its conserved ending phenylalanine or tryptophan, so a read error is the likely source. The rearrangement joins TRBV28 to TRBJ2-5, with unresolved D. The germline CDR1 and CDR2 sequences are MDHEN and SYDVKM. The CDR3 runs 14 residues. With 3 bases removed from V and 4 bases from J, the gap between germline ends came to 12 bases. The CDR3 nucleotides read TGTGCCAGCAGTTTTTCGTCGGTAGGAGAGACCCAGTACTCC. As protein: CASSFSSVGETQYS.

The gene calls are TRBV12-3 or TRBV12-4 and TRBJ2-7; D call uncertain. V dropped 6 bases and J dropped 0 bases, with 15 bases sitting between them. The CDR3 extends over 15 amino acids. CDR3 protein: CASSDEITSSYEQYF. In nucleotides, the CDR3 is TGTGCCAGCAGCGACGAGATAACAAGCTCCTACGAGCAGTACTTC.

This clonotype showed up many times. This chain connects TRBV25-1 to TRBJ1-1, with D possibly TRBD1 on 5 matching bases. V shed 7 bases and J shed 3 bases, with 15 bases lying between them. The CDR3 runs 14 residues. Germline-derived CDR1 and CDR2 are MGHDK and SYGVNS. For the CDR3, the DNA is TGTGCCAGCATTTCAGGGTATTTTGACACTGAAGCTTTCTTT. Translating it yields CASISGYFDTEAFF.

The chain has TRBV5-1 and TRBJ2-7; D gene ambiguous. The CDR3 sequence is 16 residues long. The ends were cut back, 0 bases at V and 1 base at J, with 14 bases in the middle. The germline V gene encodes CDR1 SGHRS and CDR2 YFSETQ. The CDR3 protein is CASSLDTDSRSYEQYF. CDR3 in DNA: TGCGCCAGCAGCTTGGACACAGATAGTAGGTCCTACGAGCAGTACTTC. Using reference TRBV5-1 and TRBJ2-7 for the parts outside the CDR3, the full variable domain is KAGVTQTPRYLIKTRGQQVTLSCSPISGHRSVSWYQQTPGQGLQFLFEYFSETQRNKGNFPGRFSGRQFSNSRSEMNVSTLELGDSALYLCASSLDTDSRSYEQYFGPGTRLTVT.

As to this clonotype: One junction end disagrees with the germline gene, perhaps due to a read error. The chain uses TRBV14 and TRBJ1-4; D uncertain. CDR1 is SGHDN and CDR2 is FVKESK in the germline V gene. CDR3 length equals 16 residues. The CDR3 DNA sequence: TGTGCCAGCAGCTCCTACGGGCCTGCAACTAATAAAAAGCTGTTTTTT. It codes for CASSSYGPATNKKLFF.